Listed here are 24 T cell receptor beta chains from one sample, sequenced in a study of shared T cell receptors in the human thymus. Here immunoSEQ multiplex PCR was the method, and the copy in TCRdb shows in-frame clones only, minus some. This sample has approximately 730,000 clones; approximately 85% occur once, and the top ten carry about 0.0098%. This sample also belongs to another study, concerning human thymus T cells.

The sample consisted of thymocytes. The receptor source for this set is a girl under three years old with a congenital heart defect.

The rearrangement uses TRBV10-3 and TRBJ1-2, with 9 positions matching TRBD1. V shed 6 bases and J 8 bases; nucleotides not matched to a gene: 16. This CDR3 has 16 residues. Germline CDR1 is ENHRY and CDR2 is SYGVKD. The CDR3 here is CAISGPEDRGEGGYTF. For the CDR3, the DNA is TGTGCCATCAGCGGACCCGAGGACAGGGGCGAGGGGGGCTACACCTTC.

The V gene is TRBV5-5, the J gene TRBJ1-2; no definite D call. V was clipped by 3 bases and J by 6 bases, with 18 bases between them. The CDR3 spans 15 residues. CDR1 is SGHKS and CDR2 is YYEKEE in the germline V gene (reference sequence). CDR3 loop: CASSCMQQRGHGYTF. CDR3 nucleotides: TGTGCCAGCAGCTGCATGCAGCAAAGAGGTCATGGCTACACCTTC.

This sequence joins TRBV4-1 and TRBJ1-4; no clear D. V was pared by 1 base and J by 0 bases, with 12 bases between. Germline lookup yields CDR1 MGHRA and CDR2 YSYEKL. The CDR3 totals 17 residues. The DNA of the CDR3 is TGCGCCAGCAGCCAAGGCACTTTCGGAGCAACTAATGAAAAACTGTTTTTT. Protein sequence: CASSQGTFGATNEKLFF.

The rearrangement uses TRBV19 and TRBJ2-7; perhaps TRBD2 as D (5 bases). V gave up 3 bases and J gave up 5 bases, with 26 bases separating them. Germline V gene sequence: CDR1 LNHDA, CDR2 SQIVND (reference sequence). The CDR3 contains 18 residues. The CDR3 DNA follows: TGTGCCAGTAGTATTCAACATTGTCGAGAGGGAAAAGGTGACGAGCAGTACTTC. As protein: CASSIQHCREGKGDEQYF.

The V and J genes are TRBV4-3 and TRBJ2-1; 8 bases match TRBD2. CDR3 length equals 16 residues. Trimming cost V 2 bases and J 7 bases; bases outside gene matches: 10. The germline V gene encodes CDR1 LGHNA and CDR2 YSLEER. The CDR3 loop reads CASSQKSGGPGNEQFF. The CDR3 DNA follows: TGCGCCAGCAGCCAAAAAAGCGGGGGACCCGGAAATGAGCAGTTCTTC.

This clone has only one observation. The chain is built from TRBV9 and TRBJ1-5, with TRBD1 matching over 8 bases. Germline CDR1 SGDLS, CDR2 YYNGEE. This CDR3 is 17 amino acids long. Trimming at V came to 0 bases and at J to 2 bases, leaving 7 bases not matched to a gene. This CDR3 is CASSVDAGGAGNQPQHF. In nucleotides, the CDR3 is TGTGCCAGCAGCGTAGATGCAGGGGGCGCAGGCAATCAGCCCCAGCATTTT.

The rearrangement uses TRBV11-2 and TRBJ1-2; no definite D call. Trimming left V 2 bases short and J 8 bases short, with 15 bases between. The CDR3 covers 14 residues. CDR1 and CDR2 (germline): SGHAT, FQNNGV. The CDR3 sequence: CASSLKRRRDGYTF. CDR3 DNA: TGTGCCAGCAGCTTAAAGAGGCGTAGAGACGGCTACACCTTC. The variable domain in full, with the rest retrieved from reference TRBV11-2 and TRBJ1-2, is EAGVAQSPRYKIIEKRQSVAFWCNPISGHATLYWYQQILGQGPKLLIQFQNNGVVDDSQLPKDRFSAERLKGVDSTLKIQPAKLEDSAVYLCASSLKRRRDGYTFGSGTRLTVV.

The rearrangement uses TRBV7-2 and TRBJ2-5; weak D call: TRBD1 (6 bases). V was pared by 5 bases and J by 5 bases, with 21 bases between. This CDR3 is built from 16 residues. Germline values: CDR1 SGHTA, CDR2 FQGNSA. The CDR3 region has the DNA TGTGCCAGCAGCCGAACCCCCAGGGGTCTAACGGAGACCCAGTACTTC. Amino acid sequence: CASSRTPRGLTETQYF.

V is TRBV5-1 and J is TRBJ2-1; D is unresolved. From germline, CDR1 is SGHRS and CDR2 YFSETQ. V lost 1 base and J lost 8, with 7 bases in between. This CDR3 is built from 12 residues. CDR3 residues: CASSLPSDEQFF. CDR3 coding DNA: TGCGCCAGCAGCTTGCCTTCGGATGAGCAGTTCTTC.

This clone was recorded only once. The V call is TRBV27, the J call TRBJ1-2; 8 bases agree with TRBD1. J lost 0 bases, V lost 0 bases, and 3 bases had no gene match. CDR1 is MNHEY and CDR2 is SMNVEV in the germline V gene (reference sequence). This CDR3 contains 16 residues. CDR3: CASSLSGTGTNYGYTF. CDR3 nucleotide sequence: TGTGCCAGCAGTTTATCCGGGACAGGAACTAACTATGGCTACACCTTC.

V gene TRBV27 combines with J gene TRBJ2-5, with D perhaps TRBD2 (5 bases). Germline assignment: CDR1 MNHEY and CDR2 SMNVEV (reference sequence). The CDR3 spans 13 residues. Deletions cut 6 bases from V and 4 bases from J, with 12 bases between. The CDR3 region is CASRLRAGETQYF. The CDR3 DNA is TGTGCCAGCAGATTACGGGCGGGAGAGACCCAGTACTTC.

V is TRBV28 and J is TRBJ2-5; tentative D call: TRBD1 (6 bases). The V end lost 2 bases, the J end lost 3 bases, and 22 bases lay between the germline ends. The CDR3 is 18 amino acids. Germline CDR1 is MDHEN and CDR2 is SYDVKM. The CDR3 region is CASSLSLRRRQAKETQYF. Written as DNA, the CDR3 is TGTGCCAGCAGTTTAAGTCTAAGAAGAAGACAGGCCAAAGAGACCCAGTACTTC.

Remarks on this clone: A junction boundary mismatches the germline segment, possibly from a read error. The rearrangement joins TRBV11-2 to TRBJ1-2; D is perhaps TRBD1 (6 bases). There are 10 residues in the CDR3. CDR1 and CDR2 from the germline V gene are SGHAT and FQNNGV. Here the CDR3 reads CASSSGAVPF. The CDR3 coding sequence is TGTGCCAGCAGCTCAGGGGCGGTACCCTTC.

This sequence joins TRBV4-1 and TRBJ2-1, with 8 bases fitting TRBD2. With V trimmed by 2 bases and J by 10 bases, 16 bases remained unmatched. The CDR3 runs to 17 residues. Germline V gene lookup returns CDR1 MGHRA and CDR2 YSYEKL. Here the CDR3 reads CASSQNYRGLASEEQFF. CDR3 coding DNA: TGCGCCAGCAGCCAAAATTATAGAGGACTAGCTTCGGAGGAGCAGTTCTTC.

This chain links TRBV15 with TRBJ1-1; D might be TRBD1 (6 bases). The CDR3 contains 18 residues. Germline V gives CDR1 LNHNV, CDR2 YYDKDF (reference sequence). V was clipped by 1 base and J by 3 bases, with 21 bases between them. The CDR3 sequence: CATSRGPGQGSRDTEAFF. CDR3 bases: TGTGCCACCAGCAGAGGCCCCGGTCAGGGGAGTAGGGACACTGAAGCTTTCTTT.

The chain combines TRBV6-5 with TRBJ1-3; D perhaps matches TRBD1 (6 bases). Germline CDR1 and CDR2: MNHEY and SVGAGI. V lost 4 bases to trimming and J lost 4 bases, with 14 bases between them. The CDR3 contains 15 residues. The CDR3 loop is CASSFTQGRGNTIYF. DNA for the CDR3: TGTGCCAGCAGTTTCACACAGGGTCGGGGAAACACCATATATTTT.

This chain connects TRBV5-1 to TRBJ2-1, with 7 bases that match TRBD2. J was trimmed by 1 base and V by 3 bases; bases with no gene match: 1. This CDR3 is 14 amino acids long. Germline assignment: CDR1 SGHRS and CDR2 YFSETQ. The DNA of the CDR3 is TGCGCCAGCAGCTATAGCGGGTCCTACAATGAGCAGTTCTTC. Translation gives CASSYSGSYNEQFF.

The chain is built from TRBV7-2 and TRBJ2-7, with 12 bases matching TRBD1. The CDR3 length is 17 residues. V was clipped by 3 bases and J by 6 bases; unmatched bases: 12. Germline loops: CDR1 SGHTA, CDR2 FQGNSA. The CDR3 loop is CASSFLGRGQGAFEQYF. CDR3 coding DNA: TGTGCCAGCAGCTTTCTTGGTAGGGGACAGGGGGCTTTCGAGCAGTACTTC.

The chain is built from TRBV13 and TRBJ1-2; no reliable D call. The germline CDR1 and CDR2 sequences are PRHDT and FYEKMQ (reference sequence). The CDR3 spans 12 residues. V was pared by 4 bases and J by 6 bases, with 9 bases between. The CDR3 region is CASSWAGDGYTF. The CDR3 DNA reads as TGTGCCAGCAGCTGGGCGGGCGATGGCTACACCTTC.

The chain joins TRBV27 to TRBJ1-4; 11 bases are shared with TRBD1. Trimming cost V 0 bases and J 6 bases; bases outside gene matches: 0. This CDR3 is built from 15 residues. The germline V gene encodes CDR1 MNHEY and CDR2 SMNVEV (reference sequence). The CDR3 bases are TGTGCCAGCAGTTTATCGGACAGGGGGCATGAAAAACTGTTTTTT. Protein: CASSLSDRGHEKLFF. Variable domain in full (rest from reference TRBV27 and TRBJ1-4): EAQVTQNPRYLITVTGKKLTVTCSQNMNHEYMSWYRQDPGLGLRQIYYSMNVEVTDKGDVPEGYKVSRKEKRNFPLILESPSPNQTSLYFCASSLSDRGHEKLFFGSGTQLSVL.

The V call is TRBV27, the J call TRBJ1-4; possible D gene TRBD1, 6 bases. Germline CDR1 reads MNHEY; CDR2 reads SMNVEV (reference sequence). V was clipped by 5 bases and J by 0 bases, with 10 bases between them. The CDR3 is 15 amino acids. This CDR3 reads CASSLRTATNEKLFF. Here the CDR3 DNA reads TGTGCCAGCAGTCTGAGGACAGCAACTAATGAAAAACTGTTTTTT.

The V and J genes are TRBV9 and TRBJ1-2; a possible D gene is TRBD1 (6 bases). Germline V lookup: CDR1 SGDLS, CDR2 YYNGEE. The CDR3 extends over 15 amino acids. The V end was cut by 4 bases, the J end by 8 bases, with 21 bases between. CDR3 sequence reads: CASSPDGVGAKGYTF. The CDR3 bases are TGTGCCAGCAGCCCAGATGGCGTGGGGGCGAAAGGCTACACCTTC.

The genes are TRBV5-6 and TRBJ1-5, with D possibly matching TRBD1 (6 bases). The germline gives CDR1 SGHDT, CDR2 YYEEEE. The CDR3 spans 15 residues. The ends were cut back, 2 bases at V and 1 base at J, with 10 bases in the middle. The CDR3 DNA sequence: TGTGCCAGCAGCTTACGGGACAACAGCAATCAGCCCCAGCATTTT. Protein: CASSLRDNSNQPQHF.

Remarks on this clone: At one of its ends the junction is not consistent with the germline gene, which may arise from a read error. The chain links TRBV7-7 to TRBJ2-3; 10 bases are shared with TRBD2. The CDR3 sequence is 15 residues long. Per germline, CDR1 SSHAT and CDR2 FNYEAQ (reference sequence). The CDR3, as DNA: TGTGCTAGCAGCTTAGGTCTAGCGGGGGCAGATACGCAGTATTTT. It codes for CASSLGLAGADTQYF.